The next 24 T cell receptor beta chains were all read from a single sample in a study of blood T cell repertoires in COVID-19 (dated by TCRdb to the early 2020s). Library preparation used the immunoSEQ multiplex PCR assay. In its TCRdb copy, this immuneACCESS table keeps in-frame sequences only and misses some clones. Where compared with another copy, unresolved V genes explain less than half of these, and the others have no known cause. This sample holds roughly 150,000 clones; 83% were observed only once. Clones ranked in the top ten supply approximately 2% of the sample. Sequencing was done on a sample of peripheral blood. These TCRs come from a woman older than 75 with acute or convalescent COVID-19.

The chain joins TRBV5-6 to TRBJ1-1; 11 bases are shared with TRBD1. V was clipped by 4 bases and J by 5 bases; unmatched bases: 4. This CDR3 is built from 14 residues. The V gene's germline CDR1 is SGHDT and CDR2 YYEEEE. DNA for the CDR3: TGTGCCAGCAGCACCGGGACAGGGGGGACTGAAGCTTTCTTT. This encodes CASSTGTGGTEAFF.

This chain links TRBV5-4 with TRBJ2-7; 10 nucleotides match TRBD1. After removal of 4 bases from V and 5 bases from J, the junction contained 6 bases not matched to a gene. The CDR3 has 14 residues. Per the germline V gene, CDR1 is SGHNT and CDR2 is YYREEE (reference sequence). The DNA of the CDR3 is TGTGCCAGCAGCCGGACAGGGGGTAGCGACGAGCAGTACTTC. Residues: CASSRTGGSDEQYF.

This CDR3 reads CASSQGETEQYF. In nucleotides, the CDR3 is TGTGCCAGCAGCCAAGGCGAAACCGAGCAGTACTTC. This rearrangement joins TRBV3-1 (or the pseudogene TRBV3-2) to TRBJ2-7; no definite D call. CDR3 size: 12 residues. V was cut by 1 base and J by 6 bases, with 7 bases left in between. Germline V gene lookup returns CDR1 LGHDT and CDR2 YNNKEL (reference sequence).

This clone appeared once. This sequence joins TRBV7-6 and TRBJ2-7; the match to TRBD2 covers 12 bases. V shed 1 base, J shed 3 bases, and the junction held 10 bases outside the gene matches. The CDR3 sequence is 18 residues long. Germline CDR1 SGHVS, CDR2 FNYEAQ. The CDR3 region has the DNA TGTGCCAGCAGCTTAGGTGCTAGCGGGGGGGCCCAGAACTACGAGCAGTACTTC. Translating gives CASSLGASGGAQNYEQYF.

This chain uses TRBV6-2 or TRBV6-3 with TRBJ2-5; 9 bases line up with TRBD1. CDR3 length equals 16 residues. Germline assignment: CDR1 MNHEY and CDR2 SVGEGT. With 5 bases clipped from V and 5 bases from J, the junction kept 12 bases outside the gene matches. This CDR3 is CASSDGGTGPWETQYF. The CDR3 DNA reads as TGTGCCAGCAGTGACGGTGGGACAGGGCCATGGGAGACCCAGTACTTC.

This clone came up once. This chain joins TRBV6-5 and TRBJ2-6; possibly TRBD1 for D (6 bases). The germline V gene encodes CDR1 MNHEY and CDR2 SVGAGI. The CDR3 contains 16 residues. The V gene lost 0 bases and the J gene lost 1 base, with 7 bases spanning the gap. The DNA of the CDR3 is TGTGCCAGCAGTTACTCGAGGGGGTCTGGGGCCAACGTCCTGACTTTC. It codes for CASSYSRGSGANVLTF.

The chain is built from TRBV30 and TRBJ1-2, with D hard to call. V shed 2 bases and J shed 3 bases, with 13 bases lying between them. Germline V CDR1 and CDR2: GTSNPN, SVGIG (reference sequence). CDR3 size: 14 residues. The CDR3 region is CAWSRRGGYYGYTF. As DNA, the CDR3 is TGTGCCTGGAGTCGGCGGGGAGGGTACTATGGCTACACCTTC.

The rearrangement joins TRBV7-9 to TRBJ1-5; D call uncertain. This CDR3 contains 13 residues. The germline gives CDR1 SEHNR, CDR2 FQNEAQ (reference sequence). V was trimmed by 3 bases and J by 4 bases, leaving 7 bases between them. CDR3: CASSLEWNQPQHF. Here the CDR3 DNA reads TGTGCCAGCAGCTTGGAGTGGAATCAGCCCCAGCATTTT.

J is TRBJ1-2 and V is TRBV5-4; D gene uncertain. The CDR3 runs 16 residues. CDR1 and CDR2 (germline): SGHNT, YYREEE (reference sequence). V lost 4 bases, J lost 4 bases, and 20 bases lay in between. The CDR3 reads CASSPGSGRPFYGYTF. CDR3 DNA sequence: TGTGCCAGCAGCCCCGGATCAGGAAGACCTTTCTATGGCTACACCTTC.

This clone has only one observation. The chain couples TRBV7-8 to TRBJ1-3, with 7 bases lining up with TRBD1. The CDR3 runs to 14 residues. CDR1 SGHVS and CDR2 FQNEAQ come from the germline V gene. The junction had 7 bases not matched to a gene; V was cut back by 5 bases and J by 6 bases. CDR3 sequence reads: CASSETGQINTIYF. CDR3 DNA: TGTGCCAGCAGCGAGACGGGACAGATAAACACCATATATTTT.

The rearrangement joins TRBV29-1 to TRBJ2-5; tentatively, D is TRBD2 (7 bases). Trimming pared 1 base from V and 9 bases from J, leaving 21 bases between. The germline gives CDR1 SQVTM, CDR2 ANQGSEA. The CDR3 has 15 residues. The CDR3 DNA is TGCAGCGTTGAAGTTACGCGGGAGAGGGGGAGTCCCCAGTACTTC. This sequence encodes CSVEVTRERGSPQYF.

The chain employs TRBV5-8 and TRBJ1-1, with D uncertain. CDR1 and CDR2 (germline): SGHTS, YDEGEE. Trimming took 0 bases from V and 8 from J, leaving 11 bases between them. The CDR3 has 13 residues. CDR3 region: CASSLVSGPEAFF. Written as DNA, the CDR3 is TGTGCCAGCAGCTTGGTTTCAGGCCCCGAAGCTTTCTTT.

The rearrangement joins TRBV27 to TRBJ2-5, with 8 bases identical to TRBD2. The CDR3 is 13 amino acids. The V segment lost 5 bases and the J segment 9 bases; nucleotides outside the gene matches: 8. The germline V gene has CDR1 MNHEY and CDR2 SMNVEV (reference sequence). The CDR3 DNA reads as TGTGCCAGCAGTCTCCCGGGAGGGTCGGCCCAGTACTTC. Residues: CASSLPGGSAQYF.

The chain couples TRBV7-3 to TRBJ2-6, with D unclear. CDR1 is SGHTA and CDR2 is FQGTGA in the germline V gene. V was pared by 4 bases and J by 2 bases, with 6 bases between. This CDR3 region has 14 residues. The CDR3 region has the DNA TGTGCCAGCAGCTCCCTCCCTGGGGCCAACGTCCTGACTTTC. This gives the protein CASSSLPGANVLTF.

The chain links TRBV7-8 to TRBJ2-5; D unclear. CDR1 SGHVS and CDR2 FQNEAQ come from the germline V gene. CDR3 length equals 13 residues. Trimming left V 3 bases short and J 4 bases short, with 9 bases between. The DNA of the CDR3 is TGTGCCAGCAGCTTCGGAGTGATAGAGACCCAGTACTTC. Its protein product is CASSFGVIETQYF. Filled out from reference TRBV7-8 and TRBJ2-5, the complete variable domain reads GAGVSQSPRYKVAKRGQDVALRCDPISGHVSLFWYQQALGQGPEFLTYFQNEAQLDKSGLPSDRFFAERPEGSVSTLKIQRTQQEDSAVYLCASSFGVIETQYFGPGTRLLVL.

This chain joins TRBV7-3 and TRBJ2-3; a possible D gene is TRBD1 (6 bases). Germline values: CDR1 SGHTA, CDR2 FQGTGA. The V end lost 2 bases, the J end lost 6 bases, and 15 bases lay between the germline ends. This CDR3 has 15 amino acids. CDR3 sequence: CASSLEAGDVDTQYF. Here the CDR3 DNA reads TGTGCCAGCAGCTTAGAAGCAGGGGATGTGGATACGCAGTATTTT.

The chain combines TRBV19 with TRBJ2-2; a weak D match, TRBD2 (6 bases). CDR1 is LNHDA, CDR2 SQIVND, per germline (reference sequence). The CDR3 extends over 13 amino acids. V was trimmed by 6 bases and J by 6 bases, leaving 11 bases between them. CDR3 DNA sequence: TGTGCCAGTAGAGCGGGCGGGCCCGGGGAGCTGTTTTTT. This translates into CASRAGGPGELFF.

The gene calls are TRBV27 and TRBJ2-7; D is perhaps TRBD2 (6 bases). Per germline, CDR1 MNHEY and CDR2 SMNVEV (reference sequence). This CDR3 region has 13 residues. The germline V and J ends were trimmed by 4 bases and 2 bases, with 9 bases remaining between them. In nucleotides, the CDR3 is TGTGCCAGCAGTTGGGGGGAAGCCTACGAGCAGTACTTC. Translation gives CASSWGEAYEQYF.

The chain is built from TRBV9 and TRBJ2-3; 8 bases line up with TRBD2. CDR1 is SGDLS, CDR2 YYNGEE, per germline. The CDR3 totals 15 residues. After removal of 2 bases from V and 6 bases from J, the junction contained 8 bases not matched to a gene. Written as DNA, the CDR3 is TGTGCCAGCAGCGTCCACCCGTCGGGAGGGGATACGCAGTATTTT. Protein sequence: CASSVHPSGGDTQYF.

The gene calls are TRBV19 and TRBJ1-1; tentatively, D is TRBD1 (5 bases). V was cut by 5 bases and J by 4 bases, with 20 bases left in between. The CDR3 extends over 16 amino acids. Germline assignment: CDR1 LNHDA and CDR2 SQIVND (reference sequence). The CDR3 loop reads CASSWGSSKVLTEAFF. The CDR3 coding sequence is TGTGCCAGTAGTTGGGGCAGCTCAAAGGTTCTCACTGAAGCTTTCTTT.

V and J are TRBV24-1 and TRBJ2-1, with 12 bases lining up with TRBD2. The CDR3 has 15 amino acids. The ends lost 4 bases at V and 6 bases at J; junction bases unmatched: 3. Germline V gene lookup returns CDR1 KGHDR and CDR2 SFDVKD. The DNA for the CDR3 is TGTGCCACCAGTGACACGGGACTAGCGGGCAATGAGCAGTTCTTC. Its translation is CATSDTGLAGNEQFF.

V usage is TRBV28 and J usage is TRBJ1-2, with a possible D match to TRBD1 (5 bases). Germline assignment: CDR1 MDHEN and CDR2 SYDVKM. The CDR3 runs 15 residues. V lost 2 bases and J lost 1, with 11 bases in between. The CDR3 sequence: CASSLGQGDNYGYTF. The DNA for the CDR3 is TGTGCCAGCAGTTTAGGGCAGGGCGATAACTATGGCTACACCTTC.

The chain uses TRBV6-4 and TRBJ1-1, with D tentatively TRBD1 (6 bases). Looked up from germline, CDR1 is MRHNA and CDR2 is SNTAGT. V lost 0 bases to trimming and J lost 4 bases, with 9 bases between them. The CDR3 is 14 amino acids. Here the CDR3 DNA reads TGTGCCAGCAGTGACTCGAACAGGGCCACTGAAGCTTTCTTT. This gives the protein CASSDSNRATEAFF.

The chain joins TRBV10-1 to TRBJ1-1, with unresolved D. Looked up from germline, CDR1 is WNHNN and CDR2 is SYGVQD (reference sequence). Trimming removed 6 bases from V and 4 bases from J, with 9 bases in between. CDR3 length: 12 amino acids. The CDR3 loop reads CASRGGGTEAFF. DNA for the CDR3: TGCGCCAGCAGAGGAGGAGGCACTGAAGCTTTCTTT.